The present TCR beta chain was sequenced within a study of long-term antiretroviral therapy in people with HIV. The authors ran the immunoSEQ assay, v3.0, at survey level. Sequenced by immunoSEQ multiplex PCR; TCRdb stores in-frame clones only, minus some. The sample holds some 19,000 clones; about four fifths are singletons and the top ten take approximately 7.7%. This CDR3 spans 16 amino acids. Trimming pared 5 bases from V and 2 bases from J, leaving 17 bases between. Germline V CDR1 and CDR2: MNHNY, SVGAGI (reference sequence). Study findings and constraints: Samples were collected from the mid-2000s to the late 2010s under possibly less effective ART regimens. Relative to control repertoires, HIV repertoires exhibited narrower CDR3 length ranges.

This clone is medium-sized (0.01 to 0.1%). Its specificity is not known. The source was unsorted PBMCs, collected 0.9 years after starting antiretroviral therapy. This receptor was obtained from a man aged 18 to 29 with HIV. The rearrangement uses TRBV6-6 and TRBJ2-3; no definite D call. CDR3 region: CASSLWETRNTDTQYF. As DNA, the CDR3 is TGTGCCAGCAGTCTTTGGGAAACCAGGAACACAGATACGCAGTATTTT.